This T cell receptor (beta chain) was observed in a study of blood T cell repertoires in COVID-19 (dated by TCRdb to 2020 to 2021). For context, the study as a whole: The collaborator samples originated in the United States, Italy and Spain and spanned the acute and convalescent phases of COVID-19. Deeply sampled blood TCRbeta repertoires from subjects exposed to, actively infected with, or recovered from COVID-19 were included in the dataset. Nearly every sample came with metadata listing a de-identified subject ID, COVID-19 status, age in years and sex. The material from the prospective study consisted of cDNA or gDNA derived from T cells, B-cell-depleted T cells, or PBMCs. Where available, HLA class I and class II types were taken from metadata supplied by the sample provider and were not determined by assay-based typing. Samples were obtained from the ongoing ImmuneRACE study (first 160 participants) and from approximately 1,200 subjects provided by 6 global collaborators. A freely available public database, intended as a resource for researchers studying the immune response to SARS-CoV-2, is where the repertoires were released. Results and caveats for the whole study, not just this receptor: How much clinical and demographic metadata was included differed by source and by participant, and the metadata was provided uncurated.

On this clone: Its target antigen remains unknown. Within one base of it there is no much larger clone, and no base qualities were kept.

TCRbeta CDR3 regions were amplified from genomic DNA by means of the immunoSEQ Assay, a bias-controlled multiplex PCR. Concerning the study's data processing: Within the assay, amplification of reference gene primers was used to estimate how many nucleated cells each sample contained. To quantify the absolute abundance of each unique TCRbeta CDR3 rearrangement, sequence reads were collapsed and filtered. For each sample, productive Simpson clonality was calculated as the square root of Simpson's diversity index across productive rearrangements. What TCRdb holds here is the immuneACCESS table cut down to in-frame rearrangements. Part of the clones is not present; checked against another copy, under half of the missing clones reflect an unresolved V gene, and the others are unexplained. That table furnishes V, J and clone size, whereas the DNA furnished D and trimming. The sample data list around 250,000 clones, and about 87% of these were observed just once. The ten largest clones take up roughly 4.3% of the sample.

The CDR3 covers 14 residues, taking in both the cysteine and the phenylalanine. The CDR3 DNA has 42 bases and is translated from base 1. V gives up 4 bases and J gives up 8 bases, and the segment between their germline ends measures 15 bases. CDR1 and CDR2 are read off the germline V gene as SGHVS and FQNEAQ. In the prospective study, participants were roughly 18 to 95 years old, resided in about two dozen geographic areas of the United States, and were enrolled through a virtual design. In the prospective study, participants were assigned to cohorts based on the clinical history participants reported in a screening survey and a study questionnaire. In the prospective study, mobile phlebotomists collected whole blood, serum and a nasopharyngeal or oropharyngeal swab from each participant. Prospective study participants could optionally give additional blood draws and questionnaires over an approximately two-month period. Before DNA extraction, prospective study blood samples were shipped either frozen or at room temperature.

This TCR derives from a woman aged 25 to 39 with acute COVID-19. This chain joins TRBV7-8 to TRBJ2-4; TRBD2 is possibly the D segment (6 matching bases). Input material: PBMCs or T cells enriched from blood (not recorded which). Read as DNA, the sequence is TGTGCCAGCAGCTCAAGCGGGTTCCAGGACATTCAGTACTTC. Its protein is CASSSSGFQDIQYF. Outside the CDR3, residues come from the reference TRBV7-8 and TRBJ2-4 proteins, so the full variable domain is: GAGVSQSPRYKVAKRGQDVALRCDPISGHVSLFWYQQALGQGPEFLTYFQNEAQLDKSGLPSDRFFAERPEGSVSTLKIQRTQQEDSAVYLCASSSSGFQDIQYFGAGTRLSVL.